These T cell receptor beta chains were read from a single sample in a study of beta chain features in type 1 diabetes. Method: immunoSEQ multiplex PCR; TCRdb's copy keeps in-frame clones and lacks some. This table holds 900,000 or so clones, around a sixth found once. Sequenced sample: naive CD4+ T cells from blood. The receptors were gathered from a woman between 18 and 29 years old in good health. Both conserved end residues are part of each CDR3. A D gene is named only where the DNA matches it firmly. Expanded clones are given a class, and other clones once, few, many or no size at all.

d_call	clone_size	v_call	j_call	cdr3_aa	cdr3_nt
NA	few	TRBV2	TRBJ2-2	CASIWGADFTGELFF	TGTGCCAGCATATGGGGGGCAGACTTCACCGGGGAGCTGTTTTTT
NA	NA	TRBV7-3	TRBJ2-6	CASSPSILGSGANVLTF	TGTGCCAGCAGCCCATCGATTCTCGGCTCTGGGGCCAACGTCCTGACTTTC
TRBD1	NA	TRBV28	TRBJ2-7	CASSSSGQGPYEQYF	TGTGCCAGCAGTTCCTCGGGACAGGGGCCCTACGAGCAGTACTTC
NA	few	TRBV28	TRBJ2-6	CASRTGLSGANVLTF	TGTGCCAGCAGGACGGGACTCTCTGGGGCCAACGTCCTGACTTTC
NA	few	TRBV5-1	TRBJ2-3	CASSFRLPATDTQYF	TGCGCCAGCAGCTTTCGACTGCCGGCCACAGATACGCAGTATTTT
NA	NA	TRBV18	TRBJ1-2	CASSPVPGLYGYTF	TGTGCCAGCTCACCTGTGCCAGGGCTTTATGGCTACACCTTC
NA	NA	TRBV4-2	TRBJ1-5	CASAQGPQGNQPQHF	TGTGCCAGTGCCCAGGGGCCCCAGGGCAATCAGCCCCAGCATTTT
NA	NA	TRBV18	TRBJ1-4	CASSRLDMGGKEKLFF	TGTGCCAGCTCTCGTTTAGACATGGGCGGAAAGGAAAAACTGTTTTTT
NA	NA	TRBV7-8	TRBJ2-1	CASSLVGTVYYNEQFF	TGTGCCAGCAGCTTAGTTGGGACCGTATACTACAATGAGCAGTTCTTC
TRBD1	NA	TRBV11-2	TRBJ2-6	CASSSGQGPFSGANVLTF	TGTGCCAGCAGCTCGGGACAGGGTCCCTTCTCTGGGGCCAACGTCCTGACTTTC
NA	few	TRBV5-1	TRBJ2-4	CASSLPIGRGEDIQYF	TGCGCCAGCAGCTTGCCGATCGGGAGAGGGGAAGACATTCAGTACTTC
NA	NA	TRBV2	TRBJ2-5	CASGTYSETQYF	TGTGCCAGCGGGACCTACTCTGAGACCCAGTACTTC
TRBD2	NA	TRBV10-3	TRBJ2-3	CAISGTSGFTDTQYF	TGTGCCATCAGTGGGACTAGCGGGTTTACAGATACGCAGTATTTT
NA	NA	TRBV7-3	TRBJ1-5	CASSLIQNSNQPQHF	TGTGCCAGCAGCTTAATTCAGAATAGCAATCAGCCCCAGCATTTT
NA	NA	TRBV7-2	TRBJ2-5	CASSLAPGGGETQYF	TGTGCCAGCAGCTTAGCGCCAGGGGGAGGAGAGACCCAGTACTTC
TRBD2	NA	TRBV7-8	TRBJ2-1	CASSDRSATSGFYNEQFF	TGTGCCAGCAGCGATAGATCCGCGACTAGCGGATTCTACAATGAGCAGTTCTTC
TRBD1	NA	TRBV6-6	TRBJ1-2	CASSYSGGQYGYTF	TGTGCCAGCAGTTACTCCGGGGGACAGTATGGCTACACCTTC
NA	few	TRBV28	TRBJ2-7	CASSFPRGRQPYEQYF	TGTGCCAGCAGTTTCCCTCGGGGGCGGCAGCCCTACGAGCAGTACTTC
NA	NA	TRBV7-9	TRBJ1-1	CASSLHTGPVEAFF	TGTGCCAGCAGCTTACATACAGGGCCTGTTGAAGCTTTCTTT
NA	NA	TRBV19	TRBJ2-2	CASSMKGRGRFTTMAGELFF	TGTGCCAGTAGTATGAAGGGCAGGGGTCGATTTACGACAATGGCCGGGGAGCTGTTTTTT
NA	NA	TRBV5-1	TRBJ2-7	CASSLGQGVYEQYF	TGCGCCAGCAGCTTGGGTCAGGGTGTTTACGAGCAGTACTTC
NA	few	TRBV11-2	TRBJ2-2	CASSLVSPTGELFF	TGTGCCAGCAGCTTGGTTTCCCCCACCGGGGAGCTGTTTTTT
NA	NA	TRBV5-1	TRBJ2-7	CASSLDRRDYEQYF	TGCGCCAGCAGCTTGGATCGCAGGGACTACGAGCAGTACTTC
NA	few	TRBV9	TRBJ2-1	CASSVVARGEGEQFF	TGTGCCAGCAGCGTAGTGGCCAGGGGAGAAGGTGAGCAGTTCTTC
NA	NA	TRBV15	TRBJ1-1	CATSRGAGFNTEAFF	TGTGCCACCAGCAGAGGGGCAGGCTTTAACACTGAAGCTTTCTTT
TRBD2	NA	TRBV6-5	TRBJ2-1	CASSYRGLHPYNEQFF	TGTGCCAGCAGTTACCGGGGACTACATCCCTACAATGAGCAGTTCTTC
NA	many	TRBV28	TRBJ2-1	CASSPLAEPQFF	TGTGCCAGCAGTCCATTAGCGGAACCCCAGTTCTTC
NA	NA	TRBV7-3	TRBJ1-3	CASSLQGTPLSGNTIYF	TGTGCCAGCAGCTTACAGGGCACCCCTCTCTCTGGAAACACCATATATTTT
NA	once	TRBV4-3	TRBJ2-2	CASSLGDTGELFF	TGCGCCAGCAGCCTTGGGGACACCGGGGAGCTGTTTTTC
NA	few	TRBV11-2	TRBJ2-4	CASSLGFGQLAKNIQYF	TGTGCCAGCAGCTTAGGTTTCGGGCAACTAGCCAAAAACATTCAGTACTTC
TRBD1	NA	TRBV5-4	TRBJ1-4	CASSLPGQGREKLFF	TGTGCCAGCAGCTTACCGGGACAGGGACGCGAAAAACTGTTTTTT
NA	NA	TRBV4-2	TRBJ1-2	CASSQDAGPNYGYTF	TGTGCCAGCAGCCAAGATGCAGGGCCTAACTATGGCTACACCTTC
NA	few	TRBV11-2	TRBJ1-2	CASSPQKTTGIYGYTF	TGTGCCAGCAGCCCACAAAAAACAACAGGGATCTATGGCTACACCTTC
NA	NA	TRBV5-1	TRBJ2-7	CASSLGSAGPYEQYF	TGCGCCAGCAGCTTGGGGTCAGCGGGTCCCTACGAGCAGTACTTC
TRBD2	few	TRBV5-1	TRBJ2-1	CASSLDTSGRHEQFF	TGCGCCAGCAGTTTGGACACTAGCGGGAGACATGAGCAGTTCTTC
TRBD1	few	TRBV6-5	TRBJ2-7	CASSSLPGQGEYEQYF	TGTGCCAGCAGTTCTTTACCGGGACAGGGAGAGTACGAGCAGTACTTC
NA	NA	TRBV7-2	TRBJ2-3	CASSLSVRSDTQYF	TGTGCCAGCAGCTTGAGTGTTCGGTCAGATACGCAGTATTTT
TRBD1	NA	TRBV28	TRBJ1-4	CASSLFGGQGSRVTRGKLFF	TGTGCCAGCAGTTTATTTGGCGGACAGGGGTCTCGGGTAACACGGGGAAAACTGTTTTTT
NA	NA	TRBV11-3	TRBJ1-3	CASSLGSSGNTIYF	TGTGCCAGCAGCTTAGGAAGCTCTGGAAACACCATATATTTT
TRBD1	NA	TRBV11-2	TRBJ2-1	CASSGMRGRYNEQFF	TGTGCCAGCAGCGGCATGAGGGGGCGGTACAATGAGCAGTTCTTC
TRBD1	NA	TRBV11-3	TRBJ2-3	CASSPGTGTDTQYF	TGTGCCAGCAGCCCCGGGACAGGCACAGATACGCAGTATTTT
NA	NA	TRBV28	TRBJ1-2	CASSFDMKGGYTF	TGTGCCAGCAGTTTCGACATGAAAGGGGGCTACACCTTC
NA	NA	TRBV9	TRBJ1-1	CASGLGERSNTEAFF	TGTGCCAGCGGGCTCGGCGAACGTTCAAACACTGAAGCTTTCTTT
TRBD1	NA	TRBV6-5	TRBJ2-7	CASSPDWTGVEQYF	TGTGCCAGCAGTCCTGATTGGACAGGGGTCGAGCAGTACTTC
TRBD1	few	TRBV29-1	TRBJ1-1	CSVMTGIEAFF	TGCAGCGTTATGACAGGGATTGAAGCTTTCTTT
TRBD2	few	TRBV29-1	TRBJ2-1	CSVRARGLAPSNEQFF	TGCAGCGTTCGGGCCCGCGGACTAGCGCCGAGCAATGAGCAGTTCTTC
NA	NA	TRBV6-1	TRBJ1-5	CASSEVWGQQPQHF	TGTGCCAGCAGTGAAGTCTGGGGGCAACAGCCCCAGCATTTT
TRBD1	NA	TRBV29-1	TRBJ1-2	CSVEPGGNRLAYGYTF	TGCAGCGTTGAACCAGGGGGTAACCGTTTGGCCTATGGCTACACCTTC
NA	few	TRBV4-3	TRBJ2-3	CASSQDLRVDTQYF	TGCGCCAGCAGCCAAGATTTAAGGGTGGATACGCAGTATTTT
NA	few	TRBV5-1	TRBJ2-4	CASSLPQVAKNIQYF	TGCGCCAGCAGCTTGCCCCAGGTAGCCAAAAACATTCAGTACTTC
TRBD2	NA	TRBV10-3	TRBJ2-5	CAISEAGGLDF	TGTGCCATCAGTGAGGCGGGAGGCCTCGACTTC
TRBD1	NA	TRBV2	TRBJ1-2	CASSVDRVGYGYTF	TGTGCCAGCAGTGTGGACAGGGTTGGATATGGCTACACCTTC
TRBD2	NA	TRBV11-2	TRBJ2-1	CASRTAGGGYNEQFF	TGTGCCAGCCGTACAGCGGGAGGAGGTTACAATGAGCAGTTCTTC
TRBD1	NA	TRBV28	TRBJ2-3	CASSIQGADTQYF	TGTGCCAGCAGCATACAGGGGGCAGATACGCAGTATTTT
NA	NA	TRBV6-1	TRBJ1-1	CASSYRQRNTEAFF	TGTGCCAGCAGTTATCGACAGCGGAACACTGAAGCTTTCTTT
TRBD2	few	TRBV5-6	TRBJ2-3	CASSLPSLAGHTDTQYF	TGTGCCAGCAGCCTGCCTTCACTAGCGGGGCACACAGATACGCAGTATTTT
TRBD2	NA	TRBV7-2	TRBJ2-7	CASSFGLAGLYEQYF	TGTGCCAGCAGCTTCGGACTAGCGGGATTATACGAGCAGTACTTC
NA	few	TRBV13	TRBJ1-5	CASSLGGALRYQPQHF	TGTGCCAGCAGCTTAGGTGGGGCGCTTAGATATCAGCCCCAGCATTTT
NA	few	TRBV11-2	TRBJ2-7	CASSLARQTGKQYF	TGTGCCAGCAGCTTAGCAAGGCAGACGGGGAAGCAGTACTTC
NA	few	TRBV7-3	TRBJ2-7	CASSLDGGYEQYF	TGTGCCAGCAGCTTAGATGGTGGCTACGAGCAGTACTTC